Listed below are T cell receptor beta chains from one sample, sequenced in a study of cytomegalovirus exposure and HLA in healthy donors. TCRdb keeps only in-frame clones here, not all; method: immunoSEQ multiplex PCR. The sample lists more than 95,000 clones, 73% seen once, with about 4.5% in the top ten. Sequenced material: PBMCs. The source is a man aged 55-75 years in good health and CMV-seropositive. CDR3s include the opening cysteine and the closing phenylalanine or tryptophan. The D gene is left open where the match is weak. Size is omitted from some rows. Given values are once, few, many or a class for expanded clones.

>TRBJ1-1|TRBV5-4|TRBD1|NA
TGTGCCAGCAGCTGGGACAGCCCGCCGTATGAAGCTTTCTTT
CASSWDSPPYEAFF
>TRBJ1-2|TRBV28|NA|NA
TGTGCCAGCAGTCCACCCACAGGGAATGGCTACACCTTC
CASSPPTGNGYTF
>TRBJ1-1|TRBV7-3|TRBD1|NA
TGTGCCAGCGGGCAGGGGACAGGTTCCACTGAAGCTTTCTTT
CASGQGTGSTEAFF
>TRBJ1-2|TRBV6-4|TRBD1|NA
TGTGCCAGCAGTGACTCGATGCGAGGGGGCGCTTCAACTAACTATGGCTACACCTTC
CASSDSMRGGASTNYGYTF
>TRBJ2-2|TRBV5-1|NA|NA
TGCGCCAGCAGCTTGGGCGCAGGGGTGGATGGCGGGGAGCTGTTTTTT
CASSLGAGVDGGELFF
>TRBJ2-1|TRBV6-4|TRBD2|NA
TGTGCCAGCAGTGAGGAAGCGGGGGGTTACAATGAGCAGTTCTTC
CASSEEAGGYNEQFF
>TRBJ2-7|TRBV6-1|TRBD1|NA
TGTGCCAGCTGGGACAGGTTTAACGAGCAGTACTTC
CASWDRFNEQYF
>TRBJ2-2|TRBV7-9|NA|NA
TGTGCCAGCAGGCTGGAGGGGTCCACCGGGGAGCTGTTTTTT
CASRLEGSTGELFF
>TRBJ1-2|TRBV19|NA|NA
TGTGCCAGTAGTAGCCGGTATGAGGGCAGGTGGGCTGAGGTCTATGGCTACACCTTC
CASSSRYEGRWAEVYGYTF
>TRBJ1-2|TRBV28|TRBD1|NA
TGTGCCAGCAGTTCCCTCGACAGGGGTAATGGCTACACCTTC
CASSSLDRGNGYTF
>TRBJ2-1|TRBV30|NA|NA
TGTGCCTGGACCCCAGGGGCATTCTACAATGAGCAGTTCTTC
CAWTPGAFYNEQFF
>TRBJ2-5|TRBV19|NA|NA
TGTGCCAGTAGTAGGAGACAGAGACAAGAGACCCAGTACTTC
CASSRRQRQETQYF
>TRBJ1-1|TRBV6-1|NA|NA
TGTGCCAGTGCGGTGGGGCGAAACTCTGAAGCTTTCTTT
CASAVGRNSEAFF
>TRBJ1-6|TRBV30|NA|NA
TGTGCCTGGAACAGGGCCTATAATTCACCCCTCCACTTT
CAWNRAYNSPLHF
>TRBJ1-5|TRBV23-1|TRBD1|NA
TGCGCCGGCTTCGACAGGGATAGGAATCAGCCCCAGCATTTT
CAGFDRDRNQPQHF
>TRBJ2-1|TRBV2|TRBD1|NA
TGTGCCAGCAGCCGACAGGGCCCGGGATACAATGAGCAGTTCTTC
CASSRQGPGYNEQFF
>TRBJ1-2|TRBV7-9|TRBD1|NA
TGTGCCAGCAGCTTGAGGACCTTCTTAGGACAGGGGGCGGTGGATGGCTACACCTTC
CASSLRTFLGQGAVDGYTF
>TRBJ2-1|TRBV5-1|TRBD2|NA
TGCGCCAGCAGCTTGGGAGCTAGCGGGGGGTCGTATGAGCAGTTCTTC
CASSLGASGGSYEQFF
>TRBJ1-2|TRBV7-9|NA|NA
TGTGCCAGCAGCCCGCCCTTAGTAAACTATGGCTACACCTTC
CASSPPLVNYGYTF
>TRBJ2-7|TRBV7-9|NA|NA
TGTGCCAGCAGCACCAATCAGGGTGGCGAGCAGTACTTC
CASSTNQGGEQYF
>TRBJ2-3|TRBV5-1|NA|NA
TGCGCCAGCAGCAGCGGTTCCTCAGATACGCAGTATTTT
CASSSGSSDTQYF
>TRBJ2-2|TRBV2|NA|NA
TGTGCCAGCATCGAGACAGCGAACACCGGGGAGCTGTTTTTT
CASIETANTGELFF
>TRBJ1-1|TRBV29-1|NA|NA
TGCAGCACCCGGGGGGGGAACACTGAAGCTTTCTTT
CSTRGGNTEAFF
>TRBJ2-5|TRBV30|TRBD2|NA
TGTGCCTGGAGTGTGGGACTAGCAGAGACCCAGTACTTC
CAWSVGLAETQYF
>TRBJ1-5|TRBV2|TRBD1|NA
TGTGCCAGTAGGGGGCAGCTAAATCAGCCCCAGCATTTT
CASRGQLNQPQHF
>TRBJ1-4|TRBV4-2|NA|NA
TGTGCCAGCAGCCAGAGAGACAGGTCCGGGGAAAAACTGTTTTTT
CASSQRDRSGEKLFF
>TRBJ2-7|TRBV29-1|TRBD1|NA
TGCAGCGTTGGTGACAGGGGGCACAACGAGCAGTACTTC
CSVGDRGHNEQYF
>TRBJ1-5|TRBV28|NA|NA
TGTGCCGGCTCAGAGGGAGGGGATAGCAATCAGCCCCAGCATTTT
CAGSEGGDSNQPQHF
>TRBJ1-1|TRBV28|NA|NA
TGTGCCACCTATCTAACTGTGAACACTGAAGCTTTCTTT
CATYLTVNTEAFF
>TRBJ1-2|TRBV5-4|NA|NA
TGTGCCAGCAGCTTAACTGGCTATGGCTACACCTTC
CASSLTGYGYTF
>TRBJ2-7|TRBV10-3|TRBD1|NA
TGTGCCATCAGCGAAGGGACAGGGACCTACGAGCAGTACTTC
CAISEGTGTYEQYF
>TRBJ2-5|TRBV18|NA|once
TGTGCCAGCTCACTTCCCAGGGGGGAACAAGAGACCCAGTACTTC
CASSLPRGEQETQYF